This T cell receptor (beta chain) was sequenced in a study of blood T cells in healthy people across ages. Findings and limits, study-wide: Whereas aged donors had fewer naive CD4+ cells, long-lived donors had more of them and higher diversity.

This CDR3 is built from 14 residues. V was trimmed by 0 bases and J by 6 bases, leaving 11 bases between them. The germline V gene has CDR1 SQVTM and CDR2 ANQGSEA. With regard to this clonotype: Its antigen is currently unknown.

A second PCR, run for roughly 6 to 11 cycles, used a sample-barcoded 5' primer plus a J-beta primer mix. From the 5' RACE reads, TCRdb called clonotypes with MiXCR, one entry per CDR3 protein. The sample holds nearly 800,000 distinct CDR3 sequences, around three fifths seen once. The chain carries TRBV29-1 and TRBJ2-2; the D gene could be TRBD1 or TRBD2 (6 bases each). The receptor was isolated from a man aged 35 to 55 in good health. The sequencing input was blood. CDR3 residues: CSVEDVGGAGELFF. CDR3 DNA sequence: TGCAGCGTTGAAGATGTGGGGGGCGCCGGGGAGCTGTTTTTT.